Reported below is one T cell receptor beta chain. Its antigen is unknown. From the 5' RACE reads, TCRdb called clonotypes with MiXCR, one entry per CDR3 protein. The table includes about 130,000 distinct CDR3 sequences, more than 6% detected once. The sample belongs to a study of T cells after yellow fever vaccination. General study points: Peaking on day 5 versus 15, the secondary response was faster but weaker.

CDR1 is SGHNT, CDR2 YYREEE, per germline (reference sequence). This CDR3 region has 15 residues. Losses at the gene ends were 2 bases for V and 5 bases for J; bases not matched to a gene: 6. The clonotype originates from a man aged 18 to 35 who received the YFV17D yellow fever vaccine. The material sequenced was CD4+ T cells sorted from PBMCs, taken around 10 days after the first yellow fever vaccination. This rearrangement joins TRBV5-4 to TRBJ2-1; 8 positions match TRBD2. The CDR3 DNA is TGTGCCAGCAGCTTCGGCGGGGGGCAGAACAATGAGCAGTTCTTC. This sequence encodes CASSFGGGQNNEQFF.